The text below deals with one T cell receptor (beta chain). No antigen is known for it. Per-nucleotide qualities are absent, and no much larger clonotype sits a single base away. V trim: 6 bases; J trim: 5 bases; unmatched bases: 9. The CDR3 runs 15 amino acids, cysteine and phenylalanine included. The only DNA kept is the CDR3, 45 bases in frame from the first base. CDR1 and CDR2 are read off the germline V gene as MNHNS and SASEGT. Library preparation used the immunoSEQ multiplex PCR assay. The multiplex PCR relied on a mix of 60 forward primers for TCR Vbeta segments and 13 reverse primers for TCR Jbeta segments. The CDR3 region of rearranged TCR beta genes was amplified from genomic DNA with a multiplex PCR assay. The amplified TCR beta libraries were sequenced on the Illumina HiSeq System as 87-base-pair reads. The published analysis was carried out like this. Across the 700 or so repertoires, a later analysis counted some 81 million unique TCR beta chains, 9.5 million to 13 million of which were shared by at least two donors. Raw reads were error-corrected and collapsed into unique sequences by a nearest-neighbor algorithm in which closely related sequences were merged to remove PCR and sequencing errors. To assign V, D and J gene segments, CDR3 sequences were aligned to IMGT reference sequences. Each retained sequence needed at least a six-nucleotide match to both a V gene segment and a J gene segment. Rearrangements were called productive when the CDR3 lacked stop codons and stayed in frame with V and J; all others were non-productive. CDR3 was defined according to IMGT convention as the region running from the second conserved V-encoded cysteine to the conserved J-encoded phenylalanine. The earlier analysis of roughly 590 of the donors excluded sequences that lacked an unambiguous match to a single V gene segment. An earlier analysis of several hundred of the donors called V segments functional above 56.7% productive rearrangements and segregating when the between-donor standard deviation exceeded 5%. A statistical classification framework was built for diagnosing cytomegalovirus status from the catalog of TCR beta chain sequences. In a later analysis, V and J genes were assigned by comparing TCR nucleotide sequences against IMGT/GENE-DB human TR gene sequences. In a later analysis, CDR3 sequences and most-parsimonious VDJ recombination scenarios were assigned using the TCRdist pipeline. In a later analysis, each TCR beta chain was defined by its CDR3 amino acid sequence together with its V-gene family, and reads lacking a unique V-gene family were excluded. As a way to deal with suspected cross-contamination and a sequencing artifact, a later analysis dropped 640 or so nucleotide sequences that were highly shared and had low generation probability. In a later analysis, a clonal expansion index was calculated for each public chain from normalized within-repertoire ranks of inferred template counts. In a later analysis, generation probabilities were computed using a VDJ recombination model fitted to out-of-frame rearrangements, and the results were checked against IGoR. In a later analysis, TCR-TCR, TCR-HLA and TCR-CMV co-occurrence was scored with hypergeometric tests, and a repertoire-size bias correction was applied to TCR pairs. To estimate false discovery rates, a later analysis permuted the HLA or CMV assignments 20 times. In a later analysis, co-occurring TCRs were grouped with DBSCAN, and TCRdist sequence similarity was added when clustering was performed within HLA-allele-positive subsets. Repertoires with fewer than 30,000 or more than 120,000 public chains were left out of co-occurrence clustering, as were five repertoires with anomalous nucleotide sharing. The table was pulled from immuneACCESS by TCRdb, which kept in-frame rearrangements only. Such tables lose some clones; where checked, under half of the loss comes from unresolved V genes, and the rest has no known cause. For V, J and clone size, that table is used; D and trimming come from the DNA. The sample table lists approximately 52,000 clones, approximately 71% of them with a count of one. The ten largest clones capture approximately 35% of the sample.

The sample belongs to a study of cytomegalovirus exposure and HLA in healthy donors (dated by TCRdb to the late 2010s). At the level of the whole study: According to an earlier analysis of 550 to 750 of the donors, 150 million to 200 million T cells yielded 90 million to 140 million unique TCR beta sequences and 276 Gb of sequence data. An earlier analysis of about 600 of the donors used high-throughput TCR beta sequencing to judge whether each TCR beta V gene segment behaved as functional or pseudogenic. In a later analysis, previously published TCR beta repertoires from 666 donors were re-analyzed and high-resolution HLA genotyping was added so that TCR occurrence patterns could be studied. HLA typing covered class I and class II loci at four-digit resolution. A handful of DR-DQ haplotypes were treated as single units for association and clustering because of strong linkage in the cohort. High-throughput TCR immunosequencing, statistical association of individual TCRs with disease status, and machine learning were combined to predict cytomegalovirus infection status. In addition to the first cohort of 500 to 850 subjects, a separate validation cohort of around 110 different subjects was used. An early release that covered roughly 600 HLA-typed donors contained approximately 300 gigabases of sequencing data and approximately 85 million unique TCR sequences. Alongside the repertoire data, information on donor age, sex, ethnicity and CMV serostatus was compiled. Of the roughly 410 genotyped donors, roughly 76% were placed in the genetic ancestry cluster associated with self-reported Caucasian donors. Across about 380 genotyped donors of the cohort, an average of about 240,000 unique TCR beta nucleotide sequences per donor were sequenced, and around 20% of those sequences were non-productive. The study used immunosequencing to profile the T cell repertoires of approximately 630 subjects and linked those repertoires to cytomegalovirus serostatus. The number of donors typed differed by locus, with about 629-630 for A, B, C, DRB1 and DQB1, roughly 520 for DQA1, 606 for DPA1, and about 450 for DPB1. A later genetic analysis used genome-wide SNP genotypes for about 55% of the 666 donors, treating that subset as a discovery cohort. The aim of the study was to test whether cataloging public T cell receptors could identify signatures of past pathogen exposure. The later analysis used no new phenotypic data to find candidate immune exposures, relying instead on TCR beta sequences and their occurrence across donors. Every discovery cohort repertoire had been produced on one sequencing platform.

The cohort consisted of hundreds of healthy bone marrow donors. Cohort members were all nominally healthy when sampled, although unrecorded immune exposures were likely present. The donor was CMV seropositive and was included in the group of almost 300 seropositive cohort members. Every donor gave a peripheral blood sample, and the peripheral blood mononuclear cells from that sample were used for TCR beta sequencing. Genomic DNA extraction from the blood cell samples was performed with the Qiagen DNeasy Blood Extraction Kit. Study-wide findings and limitations: Some IMGT-functional V segments, including TRBV6-2 and TRBV6-3, could not be distinguished by the 87-base-pair reads and were therefore excluded. The classifier was reported to diagnose cytomegalovirus status with high specificity and sensitivity in both the original and validation cohorts. Compared with equally common non-associated chains, HLA-associated TCR beta chains in a later analysis were more clonally expanded and had lower generation probabilities. Only TCR beta chains were sequenced in this cohort, and the absence of alpha or paired-chain data limited detectable features. Three of the identified cytomegalovirus-associated TCR beta chains were confirmed in vitro to be specific for cytomegalovirus antigens. Linkage disequilibrium might explain the correlated functional status among segregating V segments, but an unknown experimental factor could not be excluded. Presence/absence analyses assumed roughly uniform sequencing depth across donors, an assumption that may not hold. Strong co-occurrence of HLA alleles, especially DR and DQ, made assigning TCR associations to individual alleles difficult. A group of highly shared sequence variants was considered likely to be a technical artifact of the sequencing pipeline. In a later analysis, TCR association rates were found to vary across HLA loci, with the most associated TCRs seen for DRB1 alleles and the fewest for HLA-C alleles. According to a later analysis, most CMV-associated TCR beta chains appeared to be HLA-restricted, and the HLA associations seemed to be driven largely by CMV exposure. According to the authors, the approach could potentially be generalized to other disease states and immunological phenotypes. Compared with the roughly 710-donor mean, donors in an Asian-associated ancestry cluster had fewer N-insertions in productive TCRs, according to a later genetic analysis. V-gene and J-gene trimming of TCR beta chains was associated with a missense DCLRE1C variant in a later genetic analysis, and the association was replicated in an independent cohort. A total of some 180 TCR beta chains were listed by the study as associated with cytomegalovirus. The only immune exposure information available for the cohort was CMV serostatus. Specific HLA alleles were associated with over 15,000 TCR beta sequences at a false discovery rate of 0.05 in a later analysis. Because counts were too low, about 15 rarely observed V segments, including chromosome 9 orphons, were left out of the earlier analysis of 500 to 750 of the donors. Across donors, most TCR sequences were observed very rarely, whereas some public TCRs were present in many individuals. An earlier analysis of 587 of the donors showed that most TCR beta V segments appeared in productive rearrangements either about 90% or about 30% of the time, which broadly matched IMGT annotations. A further reported finding was that TCR beta sequences accurately predicted the HLA-A and HLA-B alleles for most subjects in the first cohort. A later analysis reported that several top co-occurrence clusters appeared linked to parvovirus B19, influenza, CMV and Epstein-Barr virus. HLA typing was unavailable for some donors at each locus, so association tests used only the typed subset.

The sequence is built from TRBV6-1 and TRBJ2-3; 9 bases in the junction line up with TRBD2. Source material: PBMCs. The sequence was collected from a man aged 35 to 55 in good health and CMV-seropositive. The CDR3: CASRDGGGALDTQYF. Read as DNA, the sequence is TGTGCCAGCAGAGATGGCGGGGGGGCCTTAGATACGCAGTATTTT.